What follows are 16 T cell receptor beta chains derived from one specimen sequenced in a study of CD8 T cells in ankylosing spondylitis. TCRdb used MiXCR to reprocess the 5' RACE reads, holding one entry per CDR3 protein. In the table there are 35,000 or so distinct CDR3 sequences, more than 15% of which are singletons. The material sequenced was blood. The receptors were gathered from a male donor with ankylosing spondylitis or in good health (not recorded which).

The rearrangement joins TRBV15 to TRBJ2-6; unclear D gene. The V gene's germline CDR1 is LNHNV and CDR2 YYDKDF (reference sequence). V lost 0 bases and J 4 bases, leaving 7 bases between the germline ends. The CDR3 extends over 15 amino acids. Here the CDR3 DNA reads TGTGCCACCAGCAGAGAAGGGCCCGGGGCCAACGTCCTGACTTTC. This codes for CATSREGPGANVLTF.

V and J are TRBV6-1 and TRBJ1-5, with unresolved D. Germline V gene data show CDR1 as MNHNS and CDR2 as SASEGT. The CDR3 spans 12 residues. Trimming shortened V by 5 bases and J by 1 base, and 3 bases separated the two germline ends. The CDR3 protein is CASSRSNQPQHF. CDR3 sequence (DNA): TGTGCCAGCAGTCGAAGCAATCAGCCCCAGCATTTT.

The chain links TRBV2 to TRBJ1-2; D not resolved. Germline lookup yields CDR1 SNHLY and CDR2 FYNNEI. Trimming pared 4 bases from V and 1 base from J, leaving 7 bases between. CDR3 length: 13 amino acids. In DNA, the CDR3 is TGTGCCAGCAGTGCGGACTTTAACTATGGCTACACCTTC. This gives the protein CASSADFNYGYTF.

This clonotype was counted only a few times. This chain links TRBV27 with TRBJ1-4; the D gene is possibly TRBD1 (5 bases). In germline, CDR1 is MNHEY, CDR2 SMNVEV (reference sequence). The V and J ends lost 4 bases and 5 bases respectively, with 14 bases between them. The CDR3 sequence is 15 residues long. As DNA, the CDR3 is TGTGCCAGCAGTTCCCGGGACGTGCGAAATGAAAAACTGTTTTTT. As protein: CASSSRDVRNEKLFF. The whole variable domain, filled in from reference TRBV27 and TRBJ1-4, reads EAQVTQNPRYLITVTGKKLTVTCSQNMNHEYMSWYRQDPGLGLRQIYYSMNVEVTDKGDVPEGYKVSRKEKRNFPLILESPSPNQTSLYFCASSSRDVRNEKLFFGSGTQLSVL.

This clonotype came up a few times. This chain joins TRBV12-3 or TRBV12-4 and TRBJ2-5; no firm D call. This CDR3 is built from 14 residues. Trimming removed 1 base from V and 4 bases from J, with 10 bases in between. CDR3 amino acids: CASSLGGNGETQYF. Written as DNA, the CDR3 is TGTGCCAGCAGTTTAGGGGGTAACGGAGAGACCCAGTACTTC.

The chain carries TRBV20-1 and TRBJ1-4; D not resolved. V shed 4 bases and J shed 4 bases, with 7 bases lying between them. The CDR3 spans 12 residues. Germline CDR1 and CDR2: DFQATT and SNEGSKA (reference sequence). The CDR3 bases are TGCAGTGCTATTTCAGTTAATGAAAAACTGTTTTTT. It is translated as CSAISVNEKLFF.

This clonotype was counted only a few times. This rearrangement joins TRBV6-1 to TRBJ2-2; tentative D call: TRBD1 (6 bases). The CDR3 consists of 14 residues. Per the germline V gene, CDR1 is MNHNS and CDR2 is SASEGT. V lost 2 bases, J lost 6 bases, and 10 bases lay in between. Written as DNA, the CDR3 is TGTGCCAGCAGTGAAATGGGGGCGGCCGGGGAGCTGTTTTTT. It codes for CASSEMGAAGELFF.

This clonotype was seen more than once but under ten times. This chain connects TRBV7-2 to TRBJ2-3; the D is unclear. V shed 5 bases and J shed 6 bases, with 21 bases lying between them. Per the germline V gene, CDR1 is SGHTA and CDR2 is FQGNSA. CDR3 length: 16 amino acids. As DNA, the CDR3 is TGTGCCAGCAGCACCCACCCTGGACCCGCGCCGGATACGCAGTATTTT. Its translation: CASSTHPGPAPDTQYF.

This clonotype turned up a few times. The chain couples TRBV4-3 to TRBJ2-1, with TRBD2 as a possible D gene (7 bases). The germline V and J ends were trimmed by 4 bases and 10 bases, with 17 bases remaining between them. The germline CDR1 and CDR2 sequences are LGHNA and YSLEER. The CDR3 consists of 14 residues. CDR3 DNA sequence: TGCGCCAGCAGCCGGCTGGGGGGGGCGAAGGAGCAGTTCTTC. This gives the protein CASSRLGGAKEQFF.

The chain uses TRBV11-3 and TRBJ2-2; 9 nucleotides line up with TRBD1. V lost 5 bases and J lost 6; bases outside the gene matches: 7. The CDR3 is 15 residues long. Looked up from germline, CDR1 is SGHNT and CDR2 is YENEEA. The CDR3 is CASSRGTGLPGELFF. CDR3 bases: TGTGCCAGCAGCCGGGGGACAGGGTTACCCGGGGAGCTGTTTTTT.

The CDR3 loop is CASSERYPGAGYTQYF. The CDR3 region has the DNA TGTGCCAGCAGTGAACGATACCCCGGGGCTGGCTATACGCAGTATTTT. The chain is built from TRBV6-4 and TRBJ2-3; D is possibly TRBD1 or TRBD2 (5 bases each). Deletions cut 3 bases from V and 7 bases from J, with 20 bases between. Germline lookup yields CDR1 MRHNA and CDR2 SNTAGT. CDR3 length equals 16 residues.

This clonotype was picked up a small number of times. The rearrangement links TRBV7-2 to TRBJ2-7; 10 nucleotides line up with TRBD1. Trimming took 5 bases from V and 7 from J; bases not matched to a gene: 5. The V gene's germline CDR1 is SGHTA and CDR2 FQGNSA. The CDR3 spans 13 residues. DNA for the CDR3: TGTGCCAGCAGCCTAAGGGACAGGGGAGAGCAGTACTTC. Translated, it gives CASSLRDRGEQYF.

This sequence joins TRBV7-2 and TRBJ2-2; D is tentatively TRBD1 or TRBD2 (5 bases each). The CDR3 has 15 residues. V dropped 3 bases and J dropped 0 bases, with 8 bases sitting between them. The germline CDR1 and CDR2 sequences are SGHTA and FQGNSA. The CDR3 sequence: CASSLGPANTGELFF. The DNA for the CDR3 is TGTGCCAGCAGCTTGGGACCGGCGAACACCGGGGAGCTGTTTTTT. Looking up the rest from reference TRBV7-2 and TRBJ2-2 gives the full variable domain: GAGVSQSPSNKVTEKGKDVELRCDPISGHTALYWYRQSLGQGLEFLIYFQGNSAPDKSGLPSDRFSAERTGGSVSTLTIQRTQQEDSAVYLCASSLGPANTGELFFGEGSRLTVL.

CDR3 in DNA: TGTGCCAGCAGTTTTAGCCAGAGCACAGATACGCAGTATTTT. Translation gives CASSFSQSTDTQYF. V gene TRBV12-3 or TRBV12-4 combines with J gene TRBJ2-3; D gene uncertain. The CDR3 has 14 residues. V lost 3 bases and J lost 0, with 7 bases in between.

The V call is TRBV5-6, the J call TRBJ2-3, with D perhaps matching TRBD2 (5 bases). The V end was cut by 1 base, the J end by 4 bases, with 7 bases between. Germline assignment: CDR1 SGHDT and CDR2 YYEEEE. This CDR3 comprises 13 residues. CDR3 residues: CASSLWGADTQYF. For the CDR3, the DNA is TGTGCCAGCAGCTTGTGGGGAGCAGATACGCAGTATTTT.

This clonotype appeared a few times. The chain recombines TRBV4-3 with TRBJ2-3; possibly TRBD2 for D (6 bases). Germline CDR1 LGHNA, CDR2 YSLEER. The length of the CDR3 is 15 residues. Trimming removed 2 bases from V and 2 bases from J, with 11 bases in between. In DNA, the CDR3 is TGCGCCAGCAGCCAAATGGCGGGATTCACAGATACGCAGTATTTT. This translates into CASSQMAGFTDTQYF.